These 24 T cell receptor beta chains came from one sample sequenced in a study of T cells in women clearing cervical HPV infection. Produced via immunoSEQ multiplex PCR; TCRdb's table is partial and in-frame only. Its listing shows about 30,000 clones. The specimen sequenced was blood buffy coat. Receptor source: a woman between 18 and 75 years old with a cervical HPV16 infection that either progressed to CIN3+ or cleared (not recorded which).

In regard to this clone: The CDR3 end is not reached by the read, which stops 3 residues before it; the germline J gene fills it in. The genes are TRBV5-1 and TRBJ1-1; D not certain. With 1 base removed from V and 3 bases from J, the gap between germline ends came to 7 bases. Looked up from germline, CDR1 is SGHRS and CDR2 is YFSETQ. The CDR3 covers 13 residues. The sequenced part of the CDR3 DNA is TGCGCCAGCAGCTTGTCGGCGGACACTGAA. Translating gives CASSLSADTE. The entire CDR3 sequence reads CASSLSADTEAFF.

As to this clone: The CDR3 end is not reached by the read, which stops 3 residues before it; the germline J gene fills it in. The chain uses TRBV27 and TRBJ2-7; D is possibly TRBD1 (5 bases). V dropped 3 bases and J dropped 5 bases, with 14 bases sitting between them. The CDR3 extends over 14 amino acids. Germline-derived CDR1 and CDR2 are MNHEY and SMNVEV (reference sequence). The CDR3 here is CASSFLGPTDEQYF. The covered CDR3 bases are TGTGCCAGCAGTTTCTTGGGGCCGACAGACGAG.

Concerning this clone: The read ends 3 residues before the CDR3 terminus; that terminus is restored from the germline J gene. The V and J genes are TRBV2 and TRBJ2-7; 10 bases fit TRBD2. With V trimmed by 5 bases and J by 0 bases, 4 bases remained unmatched. Per germline, CDR1 SNHLY and CDR2 FYNNEI. This CDR3 is 15 amino acids long. The CDR3 reads CASSSGLAASYEQYF. The DNA read from the CDR3 is TGTGCCAGCAGTTCCGGACTAGCGGCCTCCTACGAG.

For this clone: The read gets to within 3 residues of the CDR3 end, and the germline J gene fills in the rest. J is TRBJ2-5 and V is TRBV5-1; 10 nucleotides align to TRBD1. The CDR3 is 14 residues long. Germline V CDR1 and CDR2: SGHRS, YFSETQ. The ends lost 4 bases at V and 3 bases at J; junction bases unmatched: 3. CDR3 sequence reads: CASSPGTGEETQYF. The DNA read from the CDR3 is TGCGCCAGCAGCCCAGGGACAGGGGAAGAGACC.

As regards this clone: The read finishes 3 residues shy of the CDR3 end, and the germline J gene is used to complete it. The V and J genes are TRBV7-8 and TRBJ1-1; tentatively, D is TRBD1 (6 bases). V was cut by 2 bases and J by 1 base, with 8 bases left in between. Germline assignment: CDR1 SGHVS and CDR2 FQNEAQ. CDR3 length: 14 residues. CDR3 DNA, as far as it was read: TGTGCCAGCAGCTTAACAGGGACGAACACTGAA. Its translation: CASSLTGTNTE. The full CDR3 reads CASSLTGTNTEAFF.

A note on this clone: The sequenced fragment ends 3 residues before the CDR3 boundary, so the rest is inferred from the germline J gene. V gene TRBV4-1 combines with J gene TRBJ1-6; 8 nucleotides line up with TRBD1. Germline loops: CDR1 MGHRA, CDR2 YSYEKL. Trimming cost V 5 bases and J 0 bases; bases outside gene matches: 0. This CDR3 has 15 amino acids. The CDR3 protein is CASSGQGSYNSPLHF. The DNA read from the CDR3 is TGCGCCAGCAGCGGACAGGGCTCCTATAATTCACCC.

With respect to this clone: The CDR3 end lies 3 residues beyond the end of the read and is filled in from the germline J gene. V gene TRBV3-1 (or the pseudogene TRBV3-2) combines with J gene TRBJ2-5, with D possibly being TRBD2 (6 bases). This CDR3 comprises 13 residues. Trimming took 10 bases from V and 4 from J, leaving 16 bases between them. Germline values: CDR1 LGHDT, CDR2 YNNKEL (reference sequence). CDR3 DNA (partial): TGTGCCACCCACCGGGGAGGAGGAGAGACC. Its translation: CATHRGGGET. The full CDR3 sequence reads CATHRGGGETQYF.

As regards this clone: The read halts 3 residues ahead of the CDR3 end, with the missing end drawn from the germline J gene. This rearrangement joins TRBV7-9 to TRBJ1-2; D may be TRBD1 (6 bases). The CDR3 consists of 15 residues. Germline V gene sequence: CDR1 SEHNR, CDR2 FQNEAQ (reference sequence). The CDR3 DNA, read in part, is TGTGCCAGCAGCTTTAGCGGGGGGGCCACCTACGAC. Translated, it gives CASSFSGGATYD. The CDR3 in full is CASSFSGGATYDYTF.

For this clone: From the germline J gene comes the end of the CDR3, since the read stops 3 residues before it. The chain is built from TRBV20-1 and TRBJ2-3; the match to TRBD2 covers 10 bases. V trimming: 0 bases; J trimming: 2 bases; junction bases outside the gene matches: 2. The germline V gene encodes CDR1 DFQATT and CDR2 SNEGSKA (reference sequence). This CDR3 contains 15 residues. The CDR3 spells CSARDLAGVTDTQYF. The DNA read from the CDR3 is TGCAGTGCTAGAGATCTAGCGGGGGTCACAGATACG.

As regards this clone: Coverage ceases 3 residues before the CDR3 finishes, and the germline J gene fills in the end. V is TRBV9 and J is TRBJ2-7; 10 nucleotides match TRBD1. Germline CDR1 and CDR2: SGDLS and YYNGEE. Unmatched junction bases numbered 4, after V lost 3 bases and J lost 4 bases. The length of the CDR3 is 14 residues. The CDR3 sequence: CASSGDRGGYEQYF. The CDR3 DNA, read in part, is TGTGCCAGCAGCGGGGACAGGGGCGGTTACGAG.

About this clone itself: An end of the junction does not agree with germline; a read error may underlie this. The read halts 3 residues ahead of the CDR3 end, with the missing end drawn from the germline J gene. The chain couples TRBV10-3 to TRBJ1-3, with D unresolved. Per the germline V gene, CDR1 is ENHRY and CDR2 is SYGVKD. The CDR3 extends over 14 amino acids. The covered CDR3 bases are TGTGCCATCAGTGGAGGGCTTAGCGGAAACACG. The encoded protein is CAISGGLSGNT. The entire CDR3 reads CAISGGLSGNTIYF.

About this clone itself: The observed sequence ends 3 residues before the CDR3 terminus, with the missing tail filled in from the germline J gene. The chain has TRBV7-9 and TRBJ1-3, with 7 bases fitting TRBD1. There are 14 residues in the CDR3. V was clipped by 1 base and J by 5 bases; unmatched bases: 2. Germline CDR1 is SEHNR and CDR2 is FQNEAQ (reference sequence). CDR3 DNA (partial): TGTGCCAGCAGCTTAGAACAGGGGCGAAACACC. This encodes CASSLEQGRNT. The CDR3, in full, reads CASSLEQGRNTIYF.

The CDR3 sequence: CASSLMAESSYNEQFF. The DNA read from the CDR3 is TGTGCCAGCAGCTTAATGGCAGAAAGCTCCTACAATGAG. The chain couples TRBV7-6 to TRBJ2-1; D not resolved. The read comes to an end 3 residues before the CDR3 does, leaving the germline J gene to fill in the end. V shed 2 bases and J shed 0 bases, with 11 bases lying between them. The germline V gene has CDR1 SGHVS and CDR2 FNYEAQ. CDR3 length: 16 residues.

A word on this clone: The missing CDR3 end, 3 residues past where the read stops, is filled in from the germline J gene. The chain employs TRBV5-4 and TRBJ2-1, with D hard to call. This CDR3 contains 12 residues. The V gene's germline CDR1 is SGHNT and CDR2 YYREEE (reference sequence). V shed 0 bases and J shed 6 bases, with 4 bases lying between them. CDR3 residues: CASSLDGNEQFF. The CDR3 bases that were read are TGTGCCAGCAGCTTGGACGGCAATGAG. The whole variable domain, filled in from reference TRBV5-4 and TRBJ2-1, reads ETGVTQSPTHLIKTRGQQVTLRCSSQSGHNTVSWYQQALGQGPQFIFQYYREEENGRGNFPPRFSGLQFPNYSSELNVNALELDDSALYLCASSLDGNEQFFGPGTRLTVL.

Notes on this clone: The CDR3 end lies 3 residues beyond the end of the read and is filled in from the germline J gene. The chain employs TRBV5-1 and TRBJ2-5; D unclear. The ends were cut back, 0 bases at V and 5 bases at J, with 8 bases in the middle. Germline CDR1 and CDR2: SGHRS and YFSETQ. The CDR3 loop spans 13 amino acids. The CDR3 spells CASSLEPQETQYF. The DNA read from the CDR3 is TGCGCCAGCAGCTTGGAACCTCAGGAGACC.

With regard to this clone: The read terminates 3 residues before the CDR3 end, so the remaining end is supplied by the germline J gene. The chain couples TRBV30 to TRBJ2-7, with 8 bases that match TRBD2. CDR3 size: 11 residues. Trimming removed 8 bases from V and 4 bases from J; junction bases left unmatched: 4. The germline gives CDR1 GTSNPN, CDR2 SVGIG (reference sequence). Incomplete CDR3 DNA: TGTGCCCGGGGGGGCAGGTACGAG. Its translation is CARGGRYE. The full-length CDR3 reads as CARGGRYEQYF. The full variable domain, with the rest looked up from reference TRBV30 and TRBJ2-7, is SQTIHQWPATLVQPVGSPLSLECTVEGTSNPNLYWYRQAAGRGLQLLFYSVGIGQISSEVPQNLSASRPQDRQFILSSKKLLLSDSGFYLCARGGRYEQYFGPGTRLTVT.

On this clone: Read data end 3 residues before the CDR3 end; the end is taken from the germline J gene. The V call is TRBV7-3, the J call TRBJ1-1; D is possibly TRBD1 (5 bases). The CDR3 is made up of 14 amino acids. CDR1 and CDR2 from the germline V gene are SGHTA and FQGTGA. Trimming stripped 7 bases from V and 1 base from J, with 13 bases between. The DNA read from the CDR3 is TGTGCCAGCAAGGGTGGGGCCCAGAACACTGAA. Protein: CASKGGAQNTE. The full-length CDR3 reads as CASKGGAQNTEAFF. The full variable domain, completed using reference TRBV7-3 and TRBJ1-1, is GAGVSQTPSNKVTEKGKYVELRCDPISGHTALYWYRQSLGQGPEFLIYFQGTGAADDSGLPNDRFFAVRPEGSVSTLKIQRTERGDSAVYLCASKGGAQNTEAFFGQGTRLTVV.

Comment on this clone: The read terminates 3 residues before the CDR3 end, so the remaining end is supplied by the germline J gene. V gene TRBV5-1 combines with J gene TRBJ2-5, with 8 positions matching TRBD2. Germline CDR1 SGHRS, CDR2 YFSETQ. There are 16 residues in the CDR3. The CDR3: CASSLASGRSTDTQYF. The covered CDR3 bases are TGCGCCAGCAGCTTGGCTAGCGGGCGAAGCACAGATACC.

Remarks on this clone: The observed sequence ends 3 residues before the CDR3 terminus, with the missing tail filled in from the germline J gene. The chain is built from TRBV20-1 and TRBJ1-1, with D possibly being TRBD1 (5 bases). The CDR3 loop spans 14 amino acids. Germline V CDR1 and CDR2: DFQATT, SNEGSKA (reference sequence). With 3 bases removed from V and 5 bases from J, the gap between germline ends came to 16 bases. CDR3 sequence: CSASLGGGGTEAFF. The covered CDR3 bases are TGCAGTGCTAGCCTGGGGGGGGGAGGGACTGAA.

As concerns this clone: The read ends 3 residues shy of where the CDR3 ends; the end is completed using the germline J gene. V usage is TRBV10-1 and J usage is TRBJ2-2, with TRBD2 matching 14 bases. There are 18 residues in the CDR3. Looked up from germline, CDR1 is WNHNN and CDR2 is SYGVQD (reference sequence). V was clipped by 7 bases and J by 3 bases; unmatched bases: 10. This CDR3 reads CASNTGLAGGPHTGELFF. The part of the CDR3 DNA that was read is TGCGCCAGCAACACCGGACTAGCGGGGGGTCCTCACACCGGGGAG.

As for this clone: The missing CDR3 end, 3 residues past where the read stops, is filled in from the germline J gene. This chain connects TRBV5-1 to TRBJ1-5; D unresolved. The CDR3 spans 14 residues. V gave up 2 bases and J gave up 4 bases, with 10 bases separating them. CDR1 is SGHRS, CDR2 YFSETQ, per germline. CDR3 DNA, as far as it was read: TGCGCCAGCAGCTTCGGGGAGGCTAATCAGCCC. Translating gives CASSFGEANQP. In full, the CDR3 is CASSFGEANQPQHF.

On this clone itself: The read ends 3 residues shy of where the CDR3 ends; the end is completed using the germline J gene. The V and J genes are TRBV5-1 and TRBJ2-3; TRBD1 aligns across 7 bases. This CDR3 is built from 14 residues. The germline gives CDR1 SGHRS, CDR2 YFSETQ. Trimming at V came to 6 bases and at J to 1 base, leaving 5 bases not matched to a gene. CDR3 DNA (partial): TGCGCCAGCACCAACAGGGGAGGCACAGATACG. This translates into CASTNRGGTDT. The entire CDR3 is CASTNRGGTDTQYF.

Points on this clone: With the read ending 3 residues before the CDR3 end, the germline J gene is used to fill in that end. V is TRBV5-5 and J is TRBJ2-1; D is perhaps TRBD1 (5 bases). The CDR3 is 14 residues long. The V and J ends lost 0 bases and 6 bases respectively, with 10 bases between them. Looked up from germline, CDR1 is SGHKS and CDR2 is YYEKEE (reference sequence). CDR3 protein: CASSLVVTVNEQFF. The covered CDR3 bases are TGTGCCAGCAGCTTGGTCGTGACAGTCAATGAG. Full variable domain (outside the CDR3, taken from reference TRBV5-5 and TRBJ2-1): DAGVTQSPTHLIKTRGQQVTLRCSPISGHKSVSWYQQVLGQGPQFIFQYYEKEERGRGNFPDRFSARQFPNYSSELNVNALLLGDSALYLCASSLVVTVNEQFFGPGTRLTVL.

Details on this clone: The read is 3 residues too short to cover the CDR3 end, so that end is filled in from the germline J gene. V gene TRBV7-7 combines with J gene TRBJ2-2; no definite D call. Trimming took off 4 bases at V and 1 base at J, with 4 bases between the two ends. The CDR3 extends over 13 amino acids. CDR1 is SSHAT, CDR2 FNYEAQ, per germline (reference sequence). The CDR3 loop is CASSSGNTGELFF. CDR3 bases read: TGTGCCAGCAGCTCCGGGAACACCGGGGAG.